The T cell receptor beta chain described here comes from a study of siplizumab effects on memory and regulatory T cells. V was pared by 2 bases and J by 6 bases, with 23 bases between. The CDR3 has 18 residues. Germline CDR1 reads SSHAT; CDR2 reads FNYEAQ (reference sequence). Profiling relied on immunoSEQ multiplex PCR, and the TCRdb table lists in-frame clones only, not all of them. The sample holds about 100,000 clones; 85% to 95% are singletons and the top ten take about 0.6%. This rearrangement joins TRBV7-7 to TRBJ2-4; no clear D gene. The sample consisted of Tregs sorted from blood. The sequence was obtained from a human donor in good health. CDR3 sequence (DNA): TGTGCCAGCAGCTTACTAGTTCGGCCCCCAGCCTGTGGAAACATTCAGTACTTC. Protein sequence: CASSLLVRPPACGNIQYF.